Here is one TCR beta chain with its context. No cognate antigen has been identified for it. Base qualities are not provided; no much larger clone lies one nucleotide away. Trimming removed 4 bases from V and 9 bases from J, leaving 17 bases between the germline ends. The CDR3 goes from the cysteine to the phenylalanine over 15 residues. Just CDR3 DNA is preserved here, 45 bases in frame from base 1. In the germline V gene, CDR1 corresponds to SGHRS and CDR2 to YFSETQ. These data come from a study of CD8+ T cells in alopecia areata (dated by TCRdb to 2016 to 2018). For context, the study as a whole: To study T cell clonal expansion in alopecia areata, the researchers applied high-throughput TCRbeta sequencing to both the C3H/HeJ mouse model and human patients. Human TCRbeta sequencing covered scalp tissue and sorted CD4+ and CD8+ peripheral blood T cells from patchy and totalis/universalis alopecia areata patients and healthy controls. Scalp clonality was compared among normal scalp (n=4), patchy alopecia areata scalp (n=8), and alopecia totalis/universalis scalp (n=8). RNA was obtained with the PAXgene miRNA kit for fixed scalp, the miRNeasy kit for PBMCs, and the RNeasy kit for mouse skin. TCRbeta CDR3 regions were amplified by immunoSEQ multiplex PCR with 35 Vbeta forward and 13 Jbeta reverse primers.

PBMCs were isolated by density centrifugation and stained for CD3, CD4 and CD8, and CD4+ and CD8+ T cells were sorted on a FACSAria. Scalp biopsies and blood samples were obtained from unaffected controls. What the research found in general, with its limitations: Shared TCR sequences between patients were less evident than in mice, which may be partly attributable to HLA diversity in the patient population. Compared with normal scalp, lesional scalp had higher clonality and more expanded CD8+ clones, particularly in alopecia totalis/universalis, a pattern that suggests antigenic drive. Scalp TCR repertoire analysis is complicated because resident alphabeta T cells in normal human skin are also sequenced, whereas mouse skin is dominated by gammadelta T cells.

The library was built by means of the immunoSEQ multiplex PCR assay. For TCR sequencing, RNA was extracted from every sample and reverse transcribed into cDNA to serve as template. SuperScript III was used to make first-strand cDNA, primed with a 2:1 mix of oligo-dT and random hexamers. A synthetic immune receptor repertoire was used to assess amplification bias, and residual bias was removed computationally. Under the source paper's analysis protocol: Raw reads were preprocessed for error removal, and CDR3 was defined according to IMGT conventions as running from the conserved cysteine to phenylalanine. To get clonality, Shannon entropy was normalized by log2 of the number of productive unique TCRs and the result was subtracted from 1. CD4 or CD8 identity of scalp clones was inferred by cross-referencing scalp TCRbeta sequences with sorted blood CD4 and CD8 repertoires. The table comes from immuneACCESS by way of TCRdb, which keeps in-frame sequences with V and J called. Part of the clones is missing from these tables; in studies checked, under half for an unresolved V gene and the rest for unknown reasons. V, J and clone size are taken as reported in that table, and D and trimming were inferred from the DNA itself. The sample yields some 200,000 clones; 45% to 70% were counted once. Of the sample, around 5% falls within the top ten clones.

The sequence is built from TRBV5-1 and TRBJ1-6; D gene: possibly TRBD1, on 6 matching bases. The TCR originated in a human donor in good health. What was sequenced was CD8+ T cells sorted from blood. This receptor carries the CDR3 CASSTLTGLLSPLHF. The base sequence is TGCGCCAGCAGCACCTTGACAGGTCTCCTTTCACCCCTCCACTTT.